The text below deals with one TCR beta chain. No cognate antigen has been identified for it. Base qualities are not provided; no much larger clone lies one nucleotide away. The data were obtained in a study of brain T cells in children with intractable seizures (dated by TCRdb to the early 2020s). In the study overall: Resected brain tissue from fewer than 60 pediatric epilepsy surgery cases was initially screened for immune gene transcripts with a NanoString immunology panel. Among the roughly 12 selected surgery cases, pre-surgery blood was additionally sequenced for eight, leaving four cases with brain tissue only.

CDR1 LGHNT and CDR2 FRNRAP are derived from the germline V gene. At the junction V is shortened by 0 bases and J by 3 bases; bases outside the gene matches: 10. The CDR3 starts with the cysteine, ends with the phenylalanine, and has 18 residues. Solely the CDR3 DNA is kept, with 54 bases framed from the first base. The time point label of this sample denotes: blood from clinic visit 5 months post-surgery; TSC patient then seizure free. The surgery cases with the highest brain T cell transcript signatures were chosen for TCR beta chain sequencing of brain tissue, and also of blood when blood was available. Prior to surgery, the patients had been treated with at least one anti-epileptic drug. TCR-sequenced patients were children with drug-resistant epilepsy due to tuberous sclerosis complex, focal cortical dysplasia, Rasmussen encephalitis or hemimegalencephaly. The Monarch genomic DNA purification kit was used to extract bulk genomic DNA from unsorted brain tissue and whole blood.

The paper's findings and limits, for the study overall: Because sequencing depth differed between pre- and post-surgery blood, the absence of clones from the pre-surgery sample may reflect undersampling. Viral specificity was inferred solely from CDR3 sequence similarity, and the HCMV serostatus of the patients was not known.

The immunoSEQ assay was applied to genomic DNA to generate the TCR beta chain sequences. The paper's data handling went like this. CDR3 sequences not starting with the conserved framework cysteine at position 104 were manually removed. To get clonality, the normalized Shannon's Diversity Index was subtracted from one, giving values from 0 (maximal diversity) to 1 (oligoclonal). To check whether a given CDR3 had different frequencies in two samples, for example brain versus blood, chi-squared comparison-of-proportions tests were used. Public clonotypes were identified through searches of immuneACCESS, and similarity to known antiviral clonotypes was evaluated with the VDJdb browser. TCRdb mirrors the immuneACCESS table, restricted to in-frame sequences. Some clones are absent from its copies; in checked studies, under half trace to an unresolved V gene, and the reason for the others is unknown. V and J calls and clone size are those listed in that table; D and trimming were worked out from the DNA. The sample table holds hundreds of thousands of clones, of which over 90% were seen once. In total, the top ten clones hold under 7% of the sample.

The TCR originated in a boy under two years old with tuberous sclerosis and intractable seizures. The sample consisted of peripheral blood, taken 4 to 5 months after surgery. The chain employs TRBV12-5 and TRBJ2-3, with 9 central nucleotides matching TRBD2. The sequenced DNA: TGTGCTAGTGGTTTGGTCCTTAGCGGGAGAAGTATAACAGATACGCAGTATTTT. It translates to CASGLVLSGRSITDTQYF.